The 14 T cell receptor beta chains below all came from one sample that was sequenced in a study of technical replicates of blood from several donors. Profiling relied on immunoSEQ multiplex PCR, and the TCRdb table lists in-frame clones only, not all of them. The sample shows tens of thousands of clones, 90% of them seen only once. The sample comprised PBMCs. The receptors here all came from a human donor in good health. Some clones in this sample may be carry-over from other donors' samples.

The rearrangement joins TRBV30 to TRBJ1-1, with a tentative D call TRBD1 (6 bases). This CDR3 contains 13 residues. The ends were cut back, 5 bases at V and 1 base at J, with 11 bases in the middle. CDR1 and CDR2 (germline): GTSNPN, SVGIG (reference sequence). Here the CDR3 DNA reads TGTGCCTGGCAAAAACAGGGGAACACTGAAGCTTTCTTT. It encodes CAWQKQGNTEAFF.

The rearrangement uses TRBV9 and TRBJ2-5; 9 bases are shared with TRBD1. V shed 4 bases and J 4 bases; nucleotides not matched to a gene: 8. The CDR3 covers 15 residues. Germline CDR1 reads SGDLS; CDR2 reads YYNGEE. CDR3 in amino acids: CASSTRDRAVETQYF. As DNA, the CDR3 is TGTGCCAGCAGCACCCGGGACAGGGCGGTAGAGACCCAGTACTTC. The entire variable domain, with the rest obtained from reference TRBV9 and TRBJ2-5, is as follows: DSGVTQTPKHLITATGQRVTLRCSPRSGDLSVYWYQQSLDQGLQFLIQYYNGEERAKGNILERFSAQQFPDLHSELNLSSLELGDSALYFCASSTRDRAVETQYFGPGTRLLVL.

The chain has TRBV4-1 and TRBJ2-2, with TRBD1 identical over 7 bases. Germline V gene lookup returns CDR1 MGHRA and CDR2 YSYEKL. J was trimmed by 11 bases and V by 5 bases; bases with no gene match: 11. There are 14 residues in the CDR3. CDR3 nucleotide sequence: TGCGCCAGCAGCTATCCACTCCGGGACAGAGAGCTGTTTTTT. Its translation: CASSYPLRDRELFF.

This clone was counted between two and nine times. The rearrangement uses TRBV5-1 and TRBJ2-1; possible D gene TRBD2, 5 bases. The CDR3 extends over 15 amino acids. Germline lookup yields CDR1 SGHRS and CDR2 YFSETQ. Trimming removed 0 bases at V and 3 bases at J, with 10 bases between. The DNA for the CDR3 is TGCGCCAGCAGCTTGGACGAACTAGACTACAATGAGCAGTTCTTC. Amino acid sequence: CASSLDELDYNEQFF.

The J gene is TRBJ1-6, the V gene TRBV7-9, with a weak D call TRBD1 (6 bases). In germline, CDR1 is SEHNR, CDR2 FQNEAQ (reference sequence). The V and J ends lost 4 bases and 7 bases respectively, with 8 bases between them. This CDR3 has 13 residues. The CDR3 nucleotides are TGTGCCAGCAGCTCGACAGGAAATTCACCCCTCCACTTT. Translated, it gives CASSSTGNSPLHF.

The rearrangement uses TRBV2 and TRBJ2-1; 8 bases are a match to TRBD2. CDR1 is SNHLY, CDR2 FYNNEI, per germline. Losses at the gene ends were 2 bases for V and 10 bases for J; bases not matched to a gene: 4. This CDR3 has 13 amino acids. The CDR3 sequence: CASSEITSGEQFF. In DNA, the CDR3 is TGTGCCAGCAGTGAAATCACTAGCGGAGAGCAGTTCTTC.

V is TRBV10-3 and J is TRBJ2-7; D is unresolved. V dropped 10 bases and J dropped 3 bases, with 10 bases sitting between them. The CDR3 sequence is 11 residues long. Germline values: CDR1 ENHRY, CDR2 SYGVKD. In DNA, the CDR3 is TGTGCCACCTCTCAGGACTACGAGCAGTACTTC. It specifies CATSQDYEQYF.

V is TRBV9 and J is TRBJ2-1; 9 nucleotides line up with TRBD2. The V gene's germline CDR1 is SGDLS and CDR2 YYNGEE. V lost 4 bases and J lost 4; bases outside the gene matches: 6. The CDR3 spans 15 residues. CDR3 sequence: CASSPRLAEYNEQFF. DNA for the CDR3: TGTGCCAGCAGCCCAAGACTAGCGGAATACAATGAGCAGTTCTTC.

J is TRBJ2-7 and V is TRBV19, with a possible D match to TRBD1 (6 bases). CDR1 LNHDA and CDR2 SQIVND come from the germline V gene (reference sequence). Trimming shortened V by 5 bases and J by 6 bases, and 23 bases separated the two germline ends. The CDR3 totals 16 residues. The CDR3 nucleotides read TGTGCCAGTAGTGGGGCCCGGAGGACAGCTCCCCTCGAGCAGTACTTC. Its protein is CASSGARRTAPLEQYF.

The chain's CDR3 is CAIRPSGGDTDTQYF. The CDR3 DNA reads as TGTGCCATCAGGCCTAGCGGGGGGGACACAGATACGCAGTATTTT. The chain employs TRBV10-3 and TRBJ2-3; 12 bases fit TRBD2. V shed 6 bases and J 2 bases; nucleotides not matched to a gene: 3. This CDR3 region has 15 residues. The germline V gene encodes CDR1 ENHRY and CDR2 SYGVKD.

The CDR3 sequence is CASSTTGTGDPEQYF. The CDR3 DNA reads TGTGCCAGCAGTACGACCGGGACAGGGGATCCCGAGCAGTACTTC. The genes are TRBV6-5 and TRBJ2-7; 10 positions match TRBD1. CDR1 is MNHEY and CDR2 is SVGAGI in the germline V gene. The V segment lost 5 bases and the J segment 6 bases; nucleotides outside the gene matches: 10. The CDR3 contains 15 residues.

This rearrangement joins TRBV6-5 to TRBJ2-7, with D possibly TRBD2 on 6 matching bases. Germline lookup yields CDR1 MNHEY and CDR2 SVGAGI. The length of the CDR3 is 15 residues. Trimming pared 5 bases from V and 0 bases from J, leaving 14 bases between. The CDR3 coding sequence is TGTGCCAGCAGTAAAGGGACTCCCAGCTCCTACGAGCAGTACTTC. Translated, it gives CASSKGTPSSYEQYF.

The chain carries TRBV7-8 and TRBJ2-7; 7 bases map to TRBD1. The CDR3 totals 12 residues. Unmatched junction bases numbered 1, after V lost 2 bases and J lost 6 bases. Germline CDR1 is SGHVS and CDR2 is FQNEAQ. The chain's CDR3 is CASSLQGVEQYF. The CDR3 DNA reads TGTGCCAGCAGCTTACAGGGGGTCGAGCAGTACTTC.

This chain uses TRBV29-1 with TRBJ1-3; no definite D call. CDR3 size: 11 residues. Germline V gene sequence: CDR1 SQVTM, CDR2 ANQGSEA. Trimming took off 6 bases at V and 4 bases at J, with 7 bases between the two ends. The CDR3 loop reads CSVQLGNTIYF. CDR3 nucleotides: TGCAGCGTGCAACTAGGAAACACCATATATTTT.